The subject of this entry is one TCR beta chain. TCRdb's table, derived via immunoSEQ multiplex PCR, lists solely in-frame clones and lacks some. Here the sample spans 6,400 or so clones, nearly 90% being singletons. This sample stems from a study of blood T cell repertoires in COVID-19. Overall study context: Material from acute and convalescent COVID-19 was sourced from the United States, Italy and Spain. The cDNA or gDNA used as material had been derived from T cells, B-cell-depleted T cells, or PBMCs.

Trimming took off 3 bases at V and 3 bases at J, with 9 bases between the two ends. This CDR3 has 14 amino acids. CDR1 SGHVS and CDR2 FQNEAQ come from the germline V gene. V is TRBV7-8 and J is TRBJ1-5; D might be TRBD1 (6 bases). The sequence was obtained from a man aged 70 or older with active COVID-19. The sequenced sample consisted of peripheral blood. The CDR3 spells CASSFGQYNQPQHF. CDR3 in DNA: TGTGCCAGCAGCTTTGGACAGTACAATCAGCCCCAGCATTTT.